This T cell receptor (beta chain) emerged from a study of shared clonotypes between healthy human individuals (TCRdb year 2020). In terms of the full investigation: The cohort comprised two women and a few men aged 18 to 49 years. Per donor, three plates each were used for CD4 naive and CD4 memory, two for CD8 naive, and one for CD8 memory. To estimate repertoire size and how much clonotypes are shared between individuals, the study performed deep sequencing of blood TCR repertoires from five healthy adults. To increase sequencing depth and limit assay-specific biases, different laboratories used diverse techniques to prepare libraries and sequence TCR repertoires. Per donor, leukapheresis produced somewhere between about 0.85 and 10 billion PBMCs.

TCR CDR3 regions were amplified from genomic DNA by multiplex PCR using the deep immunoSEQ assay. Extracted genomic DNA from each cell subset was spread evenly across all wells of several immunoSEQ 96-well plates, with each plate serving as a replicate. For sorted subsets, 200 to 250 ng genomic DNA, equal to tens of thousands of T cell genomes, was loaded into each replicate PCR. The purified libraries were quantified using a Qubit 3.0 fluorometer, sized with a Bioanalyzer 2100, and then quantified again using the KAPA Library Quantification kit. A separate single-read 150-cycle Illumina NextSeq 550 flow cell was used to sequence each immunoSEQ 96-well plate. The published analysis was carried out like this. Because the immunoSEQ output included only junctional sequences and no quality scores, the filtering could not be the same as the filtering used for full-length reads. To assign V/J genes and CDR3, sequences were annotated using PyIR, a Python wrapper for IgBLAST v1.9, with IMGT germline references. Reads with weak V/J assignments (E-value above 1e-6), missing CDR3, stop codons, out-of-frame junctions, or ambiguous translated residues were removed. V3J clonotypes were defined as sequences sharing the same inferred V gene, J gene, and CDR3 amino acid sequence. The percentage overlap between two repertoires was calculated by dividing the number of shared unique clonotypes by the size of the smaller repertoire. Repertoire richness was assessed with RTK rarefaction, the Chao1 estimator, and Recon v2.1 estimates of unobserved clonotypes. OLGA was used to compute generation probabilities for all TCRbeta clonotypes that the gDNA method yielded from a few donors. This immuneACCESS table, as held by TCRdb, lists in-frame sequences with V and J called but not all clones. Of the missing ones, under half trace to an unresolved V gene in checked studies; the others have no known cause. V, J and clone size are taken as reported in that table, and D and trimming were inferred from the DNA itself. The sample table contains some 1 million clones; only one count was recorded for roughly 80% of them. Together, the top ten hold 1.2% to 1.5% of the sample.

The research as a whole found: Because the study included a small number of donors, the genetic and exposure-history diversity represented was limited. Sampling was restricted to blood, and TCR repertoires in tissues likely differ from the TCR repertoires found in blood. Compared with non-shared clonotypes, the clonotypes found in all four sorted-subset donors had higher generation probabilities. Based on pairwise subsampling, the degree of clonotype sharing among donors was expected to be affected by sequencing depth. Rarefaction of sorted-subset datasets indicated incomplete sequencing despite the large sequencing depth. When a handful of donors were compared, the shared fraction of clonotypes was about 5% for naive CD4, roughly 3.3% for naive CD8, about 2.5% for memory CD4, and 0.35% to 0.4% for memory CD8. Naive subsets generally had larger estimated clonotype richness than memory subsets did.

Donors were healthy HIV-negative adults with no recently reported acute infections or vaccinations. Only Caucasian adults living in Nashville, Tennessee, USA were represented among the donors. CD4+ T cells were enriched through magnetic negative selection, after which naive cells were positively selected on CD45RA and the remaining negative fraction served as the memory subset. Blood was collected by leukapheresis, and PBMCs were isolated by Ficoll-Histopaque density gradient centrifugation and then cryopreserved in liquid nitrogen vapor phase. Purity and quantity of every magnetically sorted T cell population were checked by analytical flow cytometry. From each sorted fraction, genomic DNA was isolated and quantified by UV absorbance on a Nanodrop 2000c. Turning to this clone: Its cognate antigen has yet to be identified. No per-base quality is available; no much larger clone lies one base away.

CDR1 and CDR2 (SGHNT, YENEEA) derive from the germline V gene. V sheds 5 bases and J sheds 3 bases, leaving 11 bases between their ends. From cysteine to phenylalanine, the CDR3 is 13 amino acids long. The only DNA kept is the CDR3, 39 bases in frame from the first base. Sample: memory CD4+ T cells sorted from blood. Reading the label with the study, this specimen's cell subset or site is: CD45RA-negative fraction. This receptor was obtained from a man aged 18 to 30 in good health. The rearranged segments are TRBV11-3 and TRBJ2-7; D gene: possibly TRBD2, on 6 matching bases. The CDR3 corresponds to CASSPQGGYEQYF. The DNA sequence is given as TGTGCCAGCAGCCCCCAGGGAGGCTACGAGCAGTACTTC.